A selection of T cell receptor beta chains follows, all from one sample in a study of T-cell reconstitution after alpha-beta-depleted transplantation in children. TCRdb fed the PCR reads into MiXCR, producing one record per CDR3 protein. Of 280,000 or so distinct CDR3 sequences in the sample, around a tenth were seen once. Specimen: peripheral blood, collected 180 days after TCRalphabeta/CD19-depleted stem cell transplant. All receptors come from a male patient between 2 and 10 years old who had a stem cell transplant for chronic granulomatous disease, so the T cells may come from the graft donor. CDR3s include the opening cysteine and the closing phenylalanine or tryptophan. D genes are given only for firm matches. Clone size is given for some rows only: seen once, a few or many times, or a class if the clone is expanded.

clone size,D gene,V gene,J gene,CDR3 protein,CDR3 DNA
many,.,TRBV28,TRBJ1-5,CASSLRLGVGNQPQHF,TGTGCCAGCAGTTTAAGATTAGGGGTGGGCAATCAGCCCCAGCATTTT
many,.,TRBV5-5,TRBJ2-1,CASSLLSGPRYNEQFF,TGTGCCAGCAGCCTACTATCCGGGCCTCGCTACAATGAGCAGTTCTTC
many,.,TRBV4-3,TRBJ2-1,CASSQDTGGSYNEQFF,TGCGCCAGCAGCCAAGATACTGGCGGCTCCTACAATGAGCAGTTCTTC
.,TRBD2,TRBV5-1,TRBJ2-2,CASSLGLAVNTGELFF,TGCGCCAGCAGCTTGGGACTAGCGGTGAACACCGGGGAGCTGTTTTTT
many,.,TRBV7-2,TRBJ2-7,CASSLGWRYEQYF,TGTGCCAGCAGCTTGGGGTGGAGGTACGAGCAGTACTTC
many,.,TRBV9,TRBJ2-3,CASSVDLGADTQYF,TGTGCCAGCAGCGTAGACTTAGGAGCAGATACGCAGTATTTT
many,.,TRBV20-1,TRBJ2-1,CSASNWSSYNEQFF,TGCAGTGCTAGTAATTGGAGCTCCTACAATGAGCAGTTCTTC
many,TRBD1,TRBV12-3/TRBV12-4,TRBJ1-2,CASSLRDSVYGYTF,TGTGCCAGCAGTTTACGGGACAGTGTCTATGGCTACACCTTC
many,.,TRBV7-8,TRBJ1-5,CASSLRGKIRSNQPQHF,TGTGCCAGCAGCTTAAGAGGGAAAATTCGAAGCAATCAGCCCCAGCATTTT
many,.,TRBV12-3/TRBV12-4,TRBJ1-5,CASSFFYSSNQPQHF,TGTGCCAGCAGTTTCTTTTACAGTAGCAATCAGCCCCAGCATTTT
many,TRBD2,TRBV12-3/TRBV12-4,TRBJ2-7,CASSFSGRPSYEQYF,TGTGCCAGCAGCTTTAGCGGGAGGCCGTCCTACGAGCAGTACTTC
few,.,TRBV11-2,TRBJ2-7,CASSLTPGTPSWSYEQYF,TGTGCCAGCAGCTTGACCCCCGGGACCCCATCGTGGTCCTACGAGCAGTACTTC
many,TRBD2,TRBV28,TRBJ2-7,CASIGLAEQYF,TGTGCCAGCATAGGACTAGCGGAGCAGTACTTC
few,.,TRBV29-1,TRBJ1-2,CSVAGPAYPF,TGCAGCGTCGCCGGACCAGCCTACCCCTTC
many,.,TRBV5-1,TRBJ2-5,CASRGGEETQYF,TGCGCCAGCAGGGGCGGAGAAGAGACCCAGTACTTC
many,.,TRBV2,TRBJ1-6,CASILRIYNSPLHF,TGTGCCAGTATACTCCGGATTTATAATTCACCCCTCCACTTT
many,.,TRBV28,TRBJ2-7,CASSPPANRNEQYF,TGTGCCAGCAGCCCCCCGGCGAACAGGAACGAGCAGTACTTC
many,TRBD2,TRBV7-9,TRBJ2-3,CASSWTSGGADEDTQYF,TGTGCCAGCAGCTGGACTAGCGGGGGGGCCGATGAAGATACGCAGTATTTT
.,TRBD2,TRBV30,TRBJ2-1,CAWKSGRALNEQFF,TGTGCCTGGAAAAGCGGGAGGGCCTTGAATGAGCAGTTCTTC
many,TRBD1,TRBV19,TRBJ2-7,CASSSGTVLYEQYF,TGTGCCAGTAGTTCCGGGACAGTCCTCTACGAGCAGTACTTC
.,.,TRBV5-6,TRBJ2-1,CASSLYRENHNEQFF,TGTGCCAGCAGCTTGTACCGGGAGAACCACAATGAGCAGTTCTTC
many,.,TRBV7-9,TRBJ2-6,CASSAQGGANVLTF,TGTGCCAGCAGCGCGCAGGGGGGGGCCAACGTCCTGACTTTC